This T cell receptor (beta chain) was found in a study of synovial regulatory T cells in juvenile arthritis. Overall study: A handful of patients were on methotrexate and three were untreated.

Points from the study as a whole: Synovial Treg CDR3 sequences overlapped more with iaTregs than other circulating Tregs. Compared with other blood Treg cells, inflammation-associated Treg cells had reduced TCR diversity.

Clones were sequenced by immunoSEQ multiplex PCR, and TCRdb holds only the in-frame ones, with some missing. The sample totals about 10,000 clones. For this clone: No antigen is known for it.

Median age around 12 years (about 2.3-22.9); median disease duration about 7 years (0.2-19.1). The germline CDR1 and CDR2 sequences are SGHTS and YDEGEE. The CDR3 is 15 residues long. A DNA sequence was not provided. This chain connects TRBV5-8 to TRBJ2-1; TCRdb lists TRBD2, though no DNA is available to test this call. The receptor was derived from a donor younger than 30 with juvenile idiopathic arthritis. Sequencing input: Treg cells from blood. Indicated subset: remaining (HLA-DR-negative) circulating blood Treg cells. The CDR3 loop reads CASSFSGGAYNEQFF.